This TCR beta chain appears in the sequencing data of a study of shared T cell receptors in the human thymus. Per the germline V gene, CDR1 is SEHNR and CDR2 is FQNEAQ (reference sequence). CDR3 length: 15 amino acids. V lost 2 bases to trimming and J lost 1 base, with 8 bases between them. TCRdb's copy holds only in-frame clones and misses some; the assay was immunoSEQ multiplex PCR. The sample yields 72,000 or so clones, about 95% seen once. The V call is TRBV7-9, the J call TRBJ2-2; no clear D. This sequence was found in a human donor. Source material: thymocytes. CDR3 sequence reads: CASSLIPGNTGELFF. The CDR3 region has the DNA TGTGCCAGCAGCTTAATTCCAGGGAACACCGGGGAGCTGTTTTTT.